The 2 T cell receptor beta chains below were found in one sample sequenced in a study of human T cells and chemical hapten exposure. Time point noted: healthy volunteer bleed at 2 weeks. Unseparated into fractions, whole blood served as the source from which total RNA was extracted. Each CDR3 protein is one row after TCRdb ran MiXCR on the RACE reads. The data show about 130,000 distinct CDR3 sequences, with approximately 8.3% seen just once and roughly 2% held by the top ten. The specimen sequenced was whole blood. These receptors were taken from a male donor in good health. Some clones in this sample may be carry-over from other donors' samples.

V gene TRBV7-3 combines with J gene TRBJ2-2, with unresolved D. The CDR3 runs to 13 residues. The V end was cut by 5 bases, the J end by 7 bases, with 11 bases between. Germline CDR1 and CDR2: SGHTA and FQGTGA. This CDR3 reads CASSPLNDGELFF. The CDR3 bases are TGTGCCAGCAGCCCCCTTAATGACGGGGAGCTGTTTTTT.

The table lists this clonotype with a few counts. J is TRBJ2-2 and V is TRBV3-1; D might be TRBD1 (5 bases). Trimming stripped 6 bases from V and 6 bases from J, with 8 bases between. Germline lookup yields CDR1 LGHDT and CDR2 YNNKEL (reference sequence). The CDR3 contains 12 residues. For the CDR3, the DNA is TGTGCCAGCAGACCCAGGGCCGGGGAGCTGTTTTTT. It yields the protein CASRPRAGELFF.